At least ten counts were recorded for the clone carrying this T cell receptor (beta chain). The data were taken from a study of CD8+CD57+ T cells in acquired aplastic anemia. According to the study, genomic DNA was the template for TCR beta VDJ and CDR3 profiling. TCRdb reanalysed the reads using MiXCR and keeps one entry per CDR3 protein. The sample consists of hundreds of thousands of distinct CDR3 sequences, roughly 68% of them appearing once. Trimming took off 3 bases at V and 0 bases at J, with 9 bases between the two ends. The CDR3 is 16 amino acids. Germline V gene sequence: CDR1 MNHNS, CDR2 SASEGT.

Sequenced input: sorted CD4+, CD8+, or CD8+CD57+ T cells (not recorded which) from PBMCs. The sequence was obtained from a human donor in good health, serving as a control. The chain combines TRBV6-1 with TRBJ1-6, with D possibly matching TRBD1 (5 bases). DNA for the CDR3: TGTGCCAGCAGTGACGGGGGGAACTCCTATAATTCACCCCTCCACTTT. Protein: CASSDGGNSYNSPLHF.